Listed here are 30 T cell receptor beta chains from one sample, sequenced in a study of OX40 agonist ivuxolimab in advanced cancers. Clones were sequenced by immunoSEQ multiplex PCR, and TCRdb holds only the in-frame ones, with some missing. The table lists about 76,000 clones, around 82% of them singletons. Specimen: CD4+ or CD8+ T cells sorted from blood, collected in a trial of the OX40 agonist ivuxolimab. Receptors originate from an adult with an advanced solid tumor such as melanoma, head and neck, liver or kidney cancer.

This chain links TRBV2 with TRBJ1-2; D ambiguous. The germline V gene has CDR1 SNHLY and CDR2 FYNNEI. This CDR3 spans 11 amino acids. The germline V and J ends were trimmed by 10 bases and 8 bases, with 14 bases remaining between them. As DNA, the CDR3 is TGTGCCACCTCGAGGGAAAAAGGCTACACCTTC. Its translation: CATSREKGYTF.

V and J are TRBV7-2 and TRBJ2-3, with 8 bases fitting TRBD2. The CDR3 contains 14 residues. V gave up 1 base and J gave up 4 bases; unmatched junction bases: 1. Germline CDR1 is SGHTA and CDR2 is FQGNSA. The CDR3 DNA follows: TGTGCCAGCAGCTTAGTCGGGGGGGCAGATACGCAGTATTTT. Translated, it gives CASSLVGGADTQYF. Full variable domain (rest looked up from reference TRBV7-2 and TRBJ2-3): GAGVSQSPSNKVTEKGKDVELRCDPISGHTALYWYRQSLGQGLEFLIYFQGNSAPDKSGLPSDRFSAERTGGSVSTLTIQRTQQEDSAVYLCASSLVGGADTQYFGPGTRLTVL.

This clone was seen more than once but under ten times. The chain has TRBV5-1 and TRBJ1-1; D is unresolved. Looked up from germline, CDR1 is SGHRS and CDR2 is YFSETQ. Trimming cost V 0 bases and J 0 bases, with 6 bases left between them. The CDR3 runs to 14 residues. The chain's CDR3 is CASSLDSVNTEAFF. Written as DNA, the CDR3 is TGCGCCAGCAGCTTGGACAGTGTGAACACTGAAGCTTTCTTT.

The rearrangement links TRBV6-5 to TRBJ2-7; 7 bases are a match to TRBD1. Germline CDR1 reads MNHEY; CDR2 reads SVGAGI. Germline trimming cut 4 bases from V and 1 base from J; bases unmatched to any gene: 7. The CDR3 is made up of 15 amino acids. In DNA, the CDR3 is TGTGCCAGCAGTTCCCCGGGACAGACTTCCTACGAGCAGTACTTC. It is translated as CASSSPGQTSYEQYF.

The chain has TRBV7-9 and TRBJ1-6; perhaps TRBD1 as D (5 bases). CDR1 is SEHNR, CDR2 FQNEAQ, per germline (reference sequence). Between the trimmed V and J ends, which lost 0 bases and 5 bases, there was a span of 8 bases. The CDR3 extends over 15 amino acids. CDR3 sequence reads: CASSLAGVDNSPLHF. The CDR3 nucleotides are TGTGCCAGCAGCTTAGCGGGGGTGGATAATTCACCCCTCCACTTT.

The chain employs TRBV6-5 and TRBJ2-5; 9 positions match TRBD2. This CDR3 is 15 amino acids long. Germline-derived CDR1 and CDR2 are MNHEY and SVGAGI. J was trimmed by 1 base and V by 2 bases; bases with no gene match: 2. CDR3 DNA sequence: TGTGCCAGCAGTTACCTAGCGGGGAGCCAAGAGACCCAGTACTTC. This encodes CASSYLAGSQETQYF.

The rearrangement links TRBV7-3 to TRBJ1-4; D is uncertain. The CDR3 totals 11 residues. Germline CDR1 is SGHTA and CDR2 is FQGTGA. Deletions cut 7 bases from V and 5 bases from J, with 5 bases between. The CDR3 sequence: CASIPNEKLFF. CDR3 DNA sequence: TGTGCCAGCATCCCGAATGAAAAACTGTTTTTT. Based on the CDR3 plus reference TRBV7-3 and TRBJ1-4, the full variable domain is GAGVSQTPSNKVTEKGKYVELRCDPISGHTALYWYRQSLGQGPEFLIYFQGTGAADDSGLPNDRFFAVRPEGSVSTLKIQRTERGDSAVYLCASIPNEKLFFGSGTQLSVL.

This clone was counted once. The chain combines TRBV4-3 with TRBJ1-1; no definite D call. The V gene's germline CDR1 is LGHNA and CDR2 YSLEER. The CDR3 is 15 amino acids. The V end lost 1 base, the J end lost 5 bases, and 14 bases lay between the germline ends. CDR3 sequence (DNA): TGCGCCAGCAGCCAAGTGGGCAGCCTGGGGACTGAAGCTTTCTTT. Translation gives CASSQVGSLGTEAFF.

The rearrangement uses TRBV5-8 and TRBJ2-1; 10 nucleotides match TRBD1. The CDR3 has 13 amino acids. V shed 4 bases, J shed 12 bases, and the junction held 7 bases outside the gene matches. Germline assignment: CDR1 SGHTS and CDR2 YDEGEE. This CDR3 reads CASSPDRGRGQFF. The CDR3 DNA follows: TGTGCCAGCAGCCCAGACAGGGGGCGGGGGCAGTTCTTC.

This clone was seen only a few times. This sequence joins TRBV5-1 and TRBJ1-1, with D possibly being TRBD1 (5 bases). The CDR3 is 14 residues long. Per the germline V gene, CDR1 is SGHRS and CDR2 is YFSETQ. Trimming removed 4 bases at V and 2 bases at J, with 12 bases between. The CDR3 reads CASSLPRVNTEAFF. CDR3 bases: TGCGCCAGCAGCCTTCCCAGGGTAAACACTGAAGCTTTCTTT. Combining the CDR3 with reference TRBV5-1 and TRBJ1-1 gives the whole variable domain KAGVTQTPRYLIKTRGQQVTLSCSPISGHRSVSWYQQTPGQGLQFLFEYFSETQRNKGNFPGRFSGRQFSNSRSEMNVSTLELGDSALYLCASSLPRVNTEAFFGQGTRLTVV.

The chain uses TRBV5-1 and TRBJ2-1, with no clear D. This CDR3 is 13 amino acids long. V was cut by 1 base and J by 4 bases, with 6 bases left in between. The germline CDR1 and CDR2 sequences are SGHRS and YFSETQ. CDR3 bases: TGCGCCAGCAGCTTGTACAATTACAATGAGCAGTTCTTC. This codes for CASSLYNYNEQFF.

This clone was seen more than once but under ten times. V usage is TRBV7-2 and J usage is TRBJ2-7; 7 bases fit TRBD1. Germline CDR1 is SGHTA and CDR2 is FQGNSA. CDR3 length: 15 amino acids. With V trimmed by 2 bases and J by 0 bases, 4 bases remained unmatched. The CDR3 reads CASSLSGTASYEQYF. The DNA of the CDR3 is TGTGCCAGCAGCTTATCCGGGACAGCCTCCTACGAGCAGTACTTC.

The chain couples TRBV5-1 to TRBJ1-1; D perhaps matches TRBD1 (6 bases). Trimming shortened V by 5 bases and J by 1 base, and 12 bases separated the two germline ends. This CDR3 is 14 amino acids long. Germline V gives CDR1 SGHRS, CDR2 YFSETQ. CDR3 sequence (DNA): TGCGCCAGCAGTGATCCGGGGGCGAACACTGAAGCTTTCTTT. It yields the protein CASSDPGANTEAFF.

CDR3 sequence reads: CASSLSMNTEAFF. CDR3 sequence (DNA): TGTGCCAGCAGCCTTAGCATGAACACTGAAGCTTTCTTT. The V gene is TRBV5-6, the J gene TRBJ1-1; D not resolved. Trimming removed 4 bases at V and 0 bases at J, with 7 bases between. Germline V gene lookup returns CDR1 SGHDT and CDR2 YYEEEE. The CDR3 runs to 13 residues.

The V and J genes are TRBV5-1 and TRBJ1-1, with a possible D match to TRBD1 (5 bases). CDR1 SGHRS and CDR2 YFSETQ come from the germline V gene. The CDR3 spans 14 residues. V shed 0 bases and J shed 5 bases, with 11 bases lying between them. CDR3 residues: CASSLDGGRTEAFF. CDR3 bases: TGCGCCAGCAGCTTGGATGGGGGTAGGACTGAAGCTTTCTTT.

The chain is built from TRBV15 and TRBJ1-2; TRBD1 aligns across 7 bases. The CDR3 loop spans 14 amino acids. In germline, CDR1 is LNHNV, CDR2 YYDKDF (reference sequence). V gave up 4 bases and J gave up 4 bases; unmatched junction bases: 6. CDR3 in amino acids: CATSMNRDSYGYTF. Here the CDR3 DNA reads TGTGCCACCAGCATGAACCGGGACAGCTATGGCTACACCTTC.

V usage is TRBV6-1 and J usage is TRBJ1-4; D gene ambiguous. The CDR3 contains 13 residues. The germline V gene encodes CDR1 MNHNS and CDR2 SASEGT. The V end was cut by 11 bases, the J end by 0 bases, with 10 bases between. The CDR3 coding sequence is TGTGCCGGTGGTCCCGCAACTAATGAAAAACTGTTTTTT. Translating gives CAGGPATNEKLFF.

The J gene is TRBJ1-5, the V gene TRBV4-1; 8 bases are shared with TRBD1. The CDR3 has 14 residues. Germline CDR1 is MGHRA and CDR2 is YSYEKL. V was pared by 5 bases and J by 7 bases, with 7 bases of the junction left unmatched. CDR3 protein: CASSTRQGPQPQHF. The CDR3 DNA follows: TGCGCCAGCAGCACCCGACAGGGGCCCCAGCCCCAGCATTTT.

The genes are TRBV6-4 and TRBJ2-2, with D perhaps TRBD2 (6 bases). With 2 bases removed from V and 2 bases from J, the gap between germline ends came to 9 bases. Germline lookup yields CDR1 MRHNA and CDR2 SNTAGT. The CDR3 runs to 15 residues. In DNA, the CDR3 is TGTGCCAGCAGTGACGGGGACTCTAACACCGGGGAGCTGTTTTTT. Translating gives CASSDGDSNTGELFF.

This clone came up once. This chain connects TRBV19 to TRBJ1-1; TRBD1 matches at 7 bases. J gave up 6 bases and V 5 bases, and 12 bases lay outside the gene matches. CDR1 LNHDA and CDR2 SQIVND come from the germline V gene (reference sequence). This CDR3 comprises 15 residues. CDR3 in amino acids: CASSGTTGRIAEAFF. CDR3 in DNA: TGTGCCAGTAGTGGCACGACAGGGCGTATTGCTGAAGCTTTCTTT.

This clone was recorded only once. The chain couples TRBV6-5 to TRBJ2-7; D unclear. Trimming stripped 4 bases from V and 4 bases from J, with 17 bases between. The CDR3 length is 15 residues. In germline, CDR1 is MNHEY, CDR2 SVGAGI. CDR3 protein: CASSSLYRAPYEQYF. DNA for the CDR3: TGTGCCAGCAGTTCCCTTTACCGGGCCCCTTACGAGCAGTACTTC.

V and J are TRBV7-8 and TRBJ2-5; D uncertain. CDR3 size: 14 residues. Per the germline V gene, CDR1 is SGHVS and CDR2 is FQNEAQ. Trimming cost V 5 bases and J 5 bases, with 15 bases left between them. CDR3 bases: TGTGCCAGCAGCCCTCGCACGGGTGGGGAGACCCAGTACTTC. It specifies CASSPRTGGETQYF. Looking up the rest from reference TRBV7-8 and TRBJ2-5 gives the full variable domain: GAGVSQSPRYKVAKRGQDVALRCDPISGHVSLFWYQQALGQGPEFLTYFQNEAQLDKSGLPSDRFFAERPEGSVSTLKIQRTQQEDSAVYLCASSPRTGGETQYFGPGTRLLVL.

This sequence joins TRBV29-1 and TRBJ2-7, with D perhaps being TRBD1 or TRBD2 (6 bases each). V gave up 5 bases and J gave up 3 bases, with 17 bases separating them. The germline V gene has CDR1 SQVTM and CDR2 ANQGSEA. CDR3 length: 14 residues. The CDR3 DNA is TGCAGCGTTCAACAGGGAGGTGGGTACTACGAGCAGTACTTC. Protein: CSVQQGGGYYEQYF.

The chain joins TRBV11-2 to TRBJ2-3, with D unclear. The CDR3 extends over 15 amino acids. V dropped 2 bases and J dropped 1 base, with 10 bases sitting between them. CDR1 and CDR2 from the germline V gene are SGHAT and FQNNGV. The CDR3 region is CASSLLVKGTDTQYF. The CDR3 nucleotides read TGTGCCAGCAGCTTACTAGTTAAGGGCACAGATACGCAGTATTTT.

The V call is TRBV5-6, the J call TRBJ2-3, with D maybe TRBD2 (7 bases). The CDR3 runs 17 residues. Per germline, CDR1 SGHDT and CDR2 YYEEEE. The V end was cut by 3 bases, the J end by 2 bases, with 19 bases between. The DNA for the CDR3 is TGTGCCAGCAGCTCGGGGACGGGGGGCCTTAACACAGATACGCAGTATTTT. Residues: CASSSGTGGLNTDTQYF.

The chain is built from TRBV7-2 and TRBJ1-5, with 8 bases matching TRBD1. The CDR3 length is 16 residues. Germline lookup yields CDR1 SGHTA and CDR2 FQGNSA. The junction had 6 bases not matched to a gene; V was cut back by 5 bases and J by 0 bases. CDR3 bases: TGTGCCAGCAGCCCGTGGACAGGGTCTAGCAATCAGCCCCAGCATTTT. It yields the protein CASSPWTGSSNQPQHF. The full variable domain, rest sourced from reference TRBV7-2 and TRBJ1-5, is GAGVSQSPSNKVTEKGKDVELRCDPISGHTALYWYRQSLGQGLEFLIYFQGNSAPDKSGLPSDRFSAERTGGSVSTLTIQRTQQEDSAVYLCASSPWTGSSNQPQHFGDGTRLSIL.

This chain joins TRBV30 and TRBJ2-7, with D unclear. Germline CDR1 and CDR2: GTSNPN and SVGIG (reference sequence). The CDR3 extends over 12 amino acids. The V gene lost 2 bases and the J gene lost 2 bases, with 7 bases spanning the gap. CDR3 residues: CAWSSEPYEQYF. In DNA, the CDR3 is TGTGCCTGGAGTTCGGAACCCTACGAGCAGTACTTC.

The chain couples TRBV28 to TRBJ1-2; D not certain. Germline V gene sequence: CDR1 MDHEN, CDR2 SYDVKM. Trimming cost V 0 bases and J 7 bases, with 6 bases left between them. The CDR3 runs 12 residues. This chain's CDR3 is CASSLWGSGYTF. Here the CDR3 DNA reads TGTGCCAGCAGTTTATGGGGATCTGGCTACACCTTC.

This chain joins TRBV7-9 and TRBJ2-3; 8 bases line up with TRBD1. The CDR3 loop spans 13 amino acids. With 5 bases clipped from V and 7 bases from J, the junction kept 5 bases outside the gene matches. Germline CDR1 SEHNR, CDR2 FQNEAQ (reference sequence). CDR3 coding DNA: TGTGCCAGCAGCCTAAACAGGGGGAATACGCAGTATTTT. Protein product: CASSLNRGNTQYF.

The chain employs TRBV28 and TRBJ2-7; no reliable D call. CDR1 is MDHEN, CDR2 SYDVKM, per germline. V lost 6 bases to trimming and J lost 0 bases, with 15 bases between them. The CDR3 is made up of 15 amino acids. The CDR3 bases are TGTGCCAGCAGCCCTAGGTCAGAGAGCTCCTACGAGCAGTACTTC. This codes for CASSPRSESSYEQYF.